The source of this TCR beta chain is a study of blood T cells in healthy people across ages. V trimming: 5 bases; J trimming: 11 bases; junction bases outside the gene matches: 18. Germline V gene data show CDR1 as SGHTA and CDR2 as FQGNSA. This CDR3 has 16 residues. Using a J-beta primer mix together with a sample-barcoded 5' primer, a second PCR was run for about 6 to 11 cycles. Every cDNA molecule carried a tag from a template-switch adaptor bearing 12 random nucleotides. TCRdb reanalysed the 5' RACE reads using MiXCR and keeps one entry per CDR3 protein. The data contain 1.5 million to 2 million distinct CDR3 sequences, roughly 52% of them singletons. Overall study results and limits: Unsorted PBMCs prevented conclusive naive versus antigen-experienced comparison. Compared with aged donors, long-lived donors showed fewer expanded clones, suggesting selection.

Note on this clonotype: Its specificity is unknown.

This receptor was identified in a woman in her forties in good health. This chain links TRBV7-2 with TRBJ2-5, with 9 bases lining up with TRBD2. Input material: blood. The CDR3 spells CASSPLAGGPYNEQYF. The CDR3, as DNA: TGTGCCAGCAGCCCCTTGGCGGGGGGGCCTTACAATGAGCAGTACTTC.